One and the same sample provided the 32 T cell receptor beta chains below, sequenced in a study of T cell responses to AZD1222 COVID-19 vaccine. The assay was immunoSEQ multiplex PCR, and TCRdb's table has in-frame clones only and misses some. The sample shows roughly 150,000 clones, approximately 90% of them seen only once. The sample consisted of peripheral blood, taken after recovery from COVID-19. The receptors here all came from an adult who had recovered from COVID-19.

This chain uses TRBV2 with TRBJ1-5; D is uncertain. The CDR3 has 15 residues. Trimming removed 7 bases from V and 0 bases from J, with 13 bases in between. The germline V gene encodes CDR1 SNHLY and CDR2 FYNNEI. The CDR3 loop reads CASMAVSNSNQPQHF. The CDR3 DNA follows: TGTGCCAGCATGGCCGTCAGCAATAGCAATCAGCCCCAGCATTTT.

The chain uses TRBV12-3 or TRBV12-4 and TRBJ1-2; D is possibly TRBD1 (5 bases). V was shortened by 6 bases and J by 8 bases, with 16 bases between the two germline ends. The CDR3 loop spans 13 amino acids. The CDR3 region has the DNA TGTGCCAGCAGGGGCGGCCGGGGCGGGGGCTACACCTTC. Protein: CASRGGRGGGYTF.

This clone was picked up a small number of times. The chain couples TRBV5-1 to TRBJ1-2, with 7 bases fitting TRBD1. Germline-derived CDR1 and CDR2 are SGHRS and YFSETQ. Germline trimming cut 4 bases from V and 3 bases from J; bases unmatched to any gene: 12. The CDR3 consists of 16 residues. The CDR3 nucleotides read TGCGCCAGCAGCCCTGACAGGGTGGACTGGGACTATGGCTACACCTTC. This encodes CASSPDRVDWDYGYTF.

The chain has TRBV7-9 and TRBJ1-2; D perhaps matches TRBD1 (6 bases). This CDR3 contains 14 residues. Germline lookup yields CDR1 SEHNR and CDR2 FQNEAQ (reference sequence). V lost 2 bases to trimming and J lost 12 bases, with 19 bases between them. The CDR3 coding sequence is TGTGCCAGCAGCTTAAGGGGGGCAGCAAGCCACCACACCTTC. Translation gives CASSLRGAASHHTF.

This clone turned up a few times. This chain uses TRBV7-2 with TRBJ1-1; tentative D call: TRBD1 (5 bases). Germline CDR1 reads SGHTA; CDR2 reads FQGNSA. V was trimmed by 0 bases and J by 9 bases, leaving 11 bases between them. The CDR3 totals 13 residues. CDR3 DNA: TGTGCCAGCAGCTTAGCGGGGCTTAACCAAGCTTTCTTT. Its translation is CASSLAGLNQAFF.

Here the CDR3 DNA reads TGTGCCAGCAGGCCCAGCGGATACACAGATACGCAGTATTTT. Its protein product is CASRPSGYTDTQYF. The chain links TRBV6-1 to TRBJ2-3; TRBD2 might be the D (5 bases). The V and J ends lost 6 bases and 2 bases respectively, with 12 bases between them. Germline lookup yields CDR1 MNHNS and CDR2 SASEGT. The CDR3 runs to 14 residues.

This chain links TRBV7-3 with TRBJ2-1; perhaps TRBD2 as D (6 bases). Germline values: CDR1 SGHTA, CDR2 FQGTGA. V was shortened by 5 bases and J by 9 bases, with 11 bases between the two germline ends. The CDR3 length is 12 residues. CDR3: CASSLNGGEQFF. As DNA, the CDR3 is TGTGCCAGCAGCCTAAACGGGGGTGAGCAGTTCTTC.

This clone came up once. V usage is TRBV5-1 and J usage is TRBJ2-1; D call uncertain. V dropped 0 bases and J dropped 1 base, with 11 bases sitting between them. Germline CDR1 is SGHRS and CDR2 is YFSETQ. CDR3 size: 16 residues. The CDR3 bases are TGCGCCAGCAGCTTGGGTGGATCAAGGTCCTACAATGAGCAGTTCTTC. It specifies CASSLGGSRSYNEQFF.

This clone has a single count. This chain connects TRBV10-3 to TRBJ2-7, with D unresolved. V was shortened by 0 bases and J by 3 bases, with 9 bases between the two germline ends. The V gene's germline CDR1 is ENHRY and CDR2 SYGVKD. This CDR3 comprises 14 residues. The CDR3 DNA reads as TGTGCCATCAGTGAGTCGGGAAAGGACTACGAGCAGTACTTC. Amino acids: CAISESGKDYEQYF.

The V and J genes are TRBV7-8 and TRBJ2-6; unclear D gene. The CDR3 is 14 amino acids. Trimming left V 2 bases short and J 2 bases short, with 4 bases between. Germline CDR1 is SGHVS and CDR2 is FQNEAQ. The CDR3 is CASSLNPGANVLTF. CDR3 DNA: TGTGCCAGCAGCTTAAACCCTGGGGCCAACGTCCTGACTTTC.

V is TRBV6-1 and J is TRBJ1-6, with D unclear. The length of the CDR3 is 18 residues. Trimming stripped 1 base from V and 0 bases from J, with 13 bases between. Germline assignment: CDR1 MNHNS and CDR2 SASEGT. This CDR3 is CASSEGGGSSSYNSPLHF. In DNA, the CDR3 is TGTGCCAGCAGTGAAGGGGGAGGGTCGAGCTCCTATAATTCACCCCTCCACTTT.

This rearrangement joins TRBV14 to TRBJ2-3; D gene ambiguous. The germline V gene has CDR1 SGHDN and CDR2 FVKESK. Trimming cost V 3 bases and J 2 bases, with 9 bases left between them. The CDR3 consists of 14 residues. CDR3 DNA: TGTGCCAGCAGCCAGAGGACCACCACAGATACGCAGTATTTT. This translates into CASSQRTTTDTQYF. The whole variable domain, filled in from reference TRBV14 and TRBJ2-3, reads EAGVTQFPSHSVIEKGQTVTLRCDPISGHDNLYWYRRVMGKEIKFLLHFVKESKQDESGMPNNRFLAERTGGTYSTLKVQPAELEDSGVYFCASSQRTTTDTQYFGPGTRLTVL.

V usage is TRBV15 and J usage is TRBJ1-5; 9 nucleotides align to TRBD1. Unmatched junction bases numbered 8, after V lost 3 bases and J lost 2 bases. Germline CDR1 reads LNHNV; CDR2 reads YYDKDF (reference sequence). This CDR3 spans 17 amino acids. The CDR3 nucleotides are TGTGCCACCAGCAGGATACAGGGGGCAAGAGGCAATCAGCCCCAGCATTTT. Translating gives CATSRIQGARGNQPQHF.

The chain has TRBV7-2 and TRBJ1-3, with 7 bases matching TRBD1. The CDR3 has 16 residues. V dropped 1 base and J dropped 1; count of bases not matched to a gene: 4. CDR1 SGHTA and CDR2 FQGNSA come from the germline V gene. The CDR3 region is CASSLGPGGSGNTIYF. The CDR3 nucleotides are TGTGCCAGCAGCTTAGGCCCAGGGGGTTCTGGAAACACCATATATTTT.

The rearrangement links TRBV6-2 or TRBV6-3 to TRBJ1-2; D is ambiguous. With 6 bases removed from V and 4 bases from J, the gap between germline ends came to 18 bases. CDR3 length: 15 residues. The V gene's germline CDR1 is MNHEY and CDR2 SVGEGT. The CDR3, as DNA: TGTGCCAGCAGCCCCTCTAGCGGCGCCTTCTATGGCTACACCTTC. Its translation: CASSPSSGAFYGYTF.

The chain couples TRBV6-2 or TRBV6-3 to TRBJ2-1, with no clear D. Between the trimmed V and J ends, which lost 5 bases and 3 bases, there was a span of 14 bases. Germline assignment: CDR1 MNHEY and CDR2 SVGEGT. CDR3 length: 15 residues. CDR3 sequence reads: CASSPWALDYNEQFF. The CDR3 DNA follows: TGTGCCAGCAGTCCCTGGGCCCTAGACTACAATGAGCAGTTCTTC.

CDR3 in amino acids: CASSQDLQKQYF. In DNA form, the CDR3 reads TGTGCCAGCAGCCAAGATCTCCAGAAGCAGTACTTC. The V gene is TRBV3-1 (or the pseudogene TRBV3-2), the J gene TRBJ2-7; no firm D call. Trimming pared 0 bases from V and 8 bases from J, leaving 8 bases between. Germline assignment: CDR1 LGHDT and CDR2 YNNKEL (reference sequence). The CDR3 spans 12 residues.

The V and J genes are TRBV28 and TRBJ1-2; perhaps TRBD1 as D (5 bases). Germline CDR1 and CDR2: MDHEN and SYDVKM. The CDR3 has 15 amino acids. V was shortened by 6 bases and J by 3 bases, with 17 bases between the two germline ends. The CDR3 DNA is TGTGCCAGCAGGACCGGGACCGACTCCGACTATGGCTACACCTTC. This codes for CASRTGTDSDYGYTF.

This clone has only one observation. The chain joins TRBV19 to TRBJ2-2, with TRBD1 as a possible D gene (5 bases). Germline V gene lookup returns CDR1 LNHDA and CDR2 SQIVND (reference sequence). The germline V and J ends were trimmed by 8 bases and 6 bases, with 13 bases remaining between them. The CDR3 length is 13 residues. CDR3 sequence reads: CASAAGWAGELFF. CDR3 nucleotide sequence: TGTGCCAGTGCGGCAGGGTGGGCCGGGGAGCTGTTTTTT.

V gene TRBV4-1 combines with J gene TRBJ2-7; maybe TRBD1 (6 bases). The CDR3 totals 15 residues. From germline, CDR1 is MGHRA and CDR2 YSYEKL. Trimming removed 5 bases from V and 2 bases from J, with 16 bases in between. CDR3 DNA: TGCGCCAGCAGCGAGACCGGGACATATACCTACGAGCAGTACTTC. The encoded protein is CASSETGTYTYEQYF.

The CDR3 DNA follows: TGTGCCAGCAGCTTAGCGCGCGGGGGCCACTCCTACGAGCAGTACTTC. Translating gives CASSLARGGHSYEQYF. This chain connects TRBV7-9 to TRBJ2-7; possibly TRBD2 for D (7 bases). The ends were cut back, 0 bases at V and 0 bases at J, with 12 bases in the middle. Germline CDR1 is SEHNR and CDR2 is FQNEAQ (reference sequence). The CDR3 extends over 16 amino acids.

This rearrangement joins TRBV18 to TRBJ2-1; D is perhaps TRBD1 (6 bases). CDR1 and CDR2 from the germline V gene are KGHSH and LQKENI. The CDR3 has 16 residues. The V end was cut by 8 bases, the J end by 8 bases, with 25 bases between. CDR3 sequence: CASDYGQGLGVDEQFF. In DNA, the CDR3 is TGTGCCAGCGATTATGGTCAGGGGCTGGGAGTCGATGAGCAGTTCTTC.

Here the CDR3 DNA reads TGTGCCACCAGCAGGGGACTAGCGGTTAGCACAGATACGCAGTATTTT. Its translation: CATSRGLAVSTDTQYF. The chain recombines TRBV15 with TRBJ2-3; 11 bases are a match to TRBD2. Germline lookup yields CDR1 LNHNV and CDR2 YYDKDF (reference sequence). The CDR3 totals 16 residues. With V trimmed by 3 bases and J by 0 bases, 2 bases remained unmatched.

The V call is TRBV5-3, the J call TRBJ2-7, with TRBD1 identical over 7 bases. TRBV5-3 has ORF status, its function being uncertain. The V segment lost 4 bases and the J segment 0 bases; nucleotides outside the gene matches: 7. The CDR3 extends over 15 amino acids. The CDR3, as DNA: TGTGCCAGAAGCGCGACAGGGCTGGGCTCCTACGAGCAGTACTTC. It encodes CARSATGLGSYEQYF.

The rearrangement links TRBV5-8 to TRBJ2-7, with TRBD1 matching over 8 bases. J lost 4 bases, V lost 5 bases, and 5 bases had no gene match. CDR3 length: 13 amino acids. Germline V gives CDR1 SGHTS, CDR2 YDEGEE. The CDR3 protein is CASSRTGWYEQYF. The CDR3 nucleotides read TGTGCCAGCAGTCGGACAGGGTGGTACGAGCAGTACTTC.

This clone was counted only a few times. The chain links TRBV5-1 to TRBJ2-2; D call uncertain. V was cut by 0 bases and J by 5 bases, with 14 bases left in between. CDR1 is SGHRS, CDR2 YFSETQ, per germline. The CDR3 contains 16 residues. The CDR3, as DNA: TGCGCCAGCAGCTTGGAGCCCCCTCCGGCGACCGGGGAGCTGTTTTTT. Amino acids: CASSLEPPPATGELFF.

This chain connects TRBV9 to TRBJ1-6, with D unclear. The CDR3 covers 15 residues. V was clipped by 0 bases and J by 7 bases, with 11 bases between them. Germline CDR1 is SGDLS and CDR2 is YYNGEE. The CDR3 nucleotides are TGTGCCAGCAGCGTAGCTCTGGGCGGGAATTCACCCCTCCACTTT. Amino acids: CASSVALGGNSPLHF.

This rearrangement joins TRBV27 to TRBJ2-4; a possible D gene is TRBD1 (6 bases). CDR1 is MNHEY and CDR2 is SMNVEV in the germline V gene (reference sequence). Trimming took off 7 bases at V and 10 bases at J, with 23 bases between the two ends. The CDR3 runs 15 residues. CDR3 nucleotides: TGTGCCAGCACCGGAGCCGGGACACAACTAGGGATTCAGTACTTC. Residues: CASTGAGTQLGIQYF.

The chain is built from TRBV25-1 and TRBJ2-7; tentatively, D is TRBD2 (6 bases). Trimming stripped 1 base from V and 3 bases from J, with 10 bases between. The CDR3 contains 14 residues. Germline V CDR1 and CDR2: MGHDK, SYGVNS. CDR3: CASSELEGNYEQYF. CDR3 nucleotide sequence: TGTGCCAGCAGTGAATTGGAGGGGAACTACGAGCAGTACTTC.

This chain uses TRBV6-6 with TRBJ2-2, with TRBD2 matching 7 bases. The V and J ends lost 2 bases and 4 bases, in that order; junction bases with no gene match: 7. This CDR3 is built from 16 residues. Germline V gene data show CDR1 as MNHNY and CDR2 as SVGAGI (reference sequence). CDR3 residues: CASSYTLSGGTGELFF. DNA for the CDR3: TGTGCCAGCAGTTACACCCTGTCGGGGGGCACCGGGGAGCTGTTTTTT.

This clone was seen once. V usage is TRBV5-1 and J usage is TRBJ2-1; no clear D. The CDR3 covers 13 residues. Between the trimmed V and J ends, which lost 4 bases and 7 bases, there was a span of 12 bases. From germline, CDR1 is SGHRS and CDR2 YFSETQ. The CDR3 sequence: CASSTHVGNEQFF. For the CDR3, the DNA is TGCGCCAGCAGCACGCACGTAGGTAATGAGCAGTTCTTC.

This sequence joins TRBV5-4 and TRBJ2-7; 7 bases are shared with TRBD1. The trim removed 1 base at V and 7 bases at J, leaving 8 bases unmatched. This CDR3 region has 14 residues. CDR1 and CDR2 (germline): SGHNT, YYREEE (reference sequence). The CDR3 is CASSLRGTVSEQYF. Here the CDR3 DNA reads TGTGCCAGCAGCTTGAGAGGGACAGTCTCTGAGCAGTACTTC.